The rows below give T cell receptor beta chains drawn from one sample of a study of T-cell reconstitution after alpha-beta-depleted transplantation in children. Using its own MiXCR run on the PCR reads, TCRdb lists one record per CDR3 protein. The table includes about 78,000 distinct CDR3 sequences, roughly 13% detected once. The source material was PBMCs, mostly from graft donor cells, sampled 180 days after TCRalphabeta/CD19-depleted stem cell transplant. The source is a male patient aged 2 to 10 who had a stem cell transplant for acute lymphoblastic leukemia, so the T cells may come from the graft donor. CDR3s include the opening cysteine and the closing phenylalanine or tryptophan. Fields, in order: CDR3 protein, J gene, V gene, D gene. D genes are given only for firm matches.

CDR3 protein: CASSPDSYGYTF
J gene: TRBJ1-2
V gene: TRBV12-3/TRBV12-4
D gene: .

CDR3 protein: CASSFGQHNQPQHF
J gene: TRBJ1-5
V gene: TRBV5-6
D gene: .

CDR3 protein: CSARDREREWEYLNTQYF
J gene: TRBJ2-3
V gene: TRBV20-1
D gene: TRBD2

CDR3 protein: CSAAKIAGLLEQYF
J gene: TRBJ2-7
V gene: TRBV20-1
D gene: TRBD2

CDR3 protein: CASSQVVGTINTEAFF
J gene: TRBJ1-1
V gene: TRBV4-3
D gene: .

CDR3 protein: CASRKRVPYEQYF
J gene: TRBJ2-7
V gene: TRBV5-8
D gene: .

CDR3 protein: CASSLWGQVSYEQYF
J gene: TRBJ2-7
V gene: TRBV28
D gene: .

CDR3 protein: CASSRTGRTGEAFF
J gene: TRBJ1-1
V gene: TRBV6-2/TRBV6-3
D gene: TRBD1

CDR3 protein: CASSPGSSNYGYTF
J gene: TRBJ1-2
V gene: TRBV6-2/TRBV6-3
D gene: .

CDR3 protein: CASSLETTGELFF
J gene: TRBJ2-2
V gene: TRBV7-8
D gene: .

CDR3 protein: CASSPRHGTEETQYF
J gene: TRBJ2-5
V gene: TRBV4-2
D gene: TRBD1

CDR3 protein: CASRIAGGPYNEQFF
J gene: TRBJ2-1
V gene: TRBV7-2
D gene: TRBD2

CDR3 protein: CASSLSRGIRYEQYF
J gene: TRBJ2-7
V gene: TRBV7-8
D gene: .

CDR3 protein: CASSGAGADYEQYF
J gene: TRBJ2-7
V gene: TRBV7-2
D gene: .

CDR3 protein: CSARMAGARDEQFF
J gene: TRBJ2-1
V gene: TRBV20-1
D gene: TRBD2

CDR3 protein: CSASRQGGEKLFF
J gene: TRBJ1-4
V gene: TRBV20-1
D gene: TRBD1

CDR3 protein: CASTTTRGRDPIAGVYEQYF
J gene: TRBJ2-7
V gene: TRBV4-2
D gene: TRBD2

CDR3 protein: CASSLTGNLNEQYF
J gene: TRBJ2-7
V gene: TRBV27
D gene: TRBD1

CDR3 protein: CASSLRPAYTEAFF
J gene: TRBJ1-1
V gene: TRBV28
D gene: .